This is a list of T cell receptor beta chains from one sample in a study of T cells expressing NK-cell markers. TCRdb re-called the 5' RACE reads and gives one entry per CDR3 protein, without DNA. This sample carries fewer than 400,000 distinct CDR3 sequences, with 9.5% to 12% going to the ten biggest clones. What was sequenced was blood T cells: a sorted CD56 or NKG2C T cell subset, CD4+ or CD8+ T cells, or bulk PBMC T cells (not recorded which). These receptors all stem from a woman aged 50 to 65 in good health. The CDR3 runs from the conserved cysteine through the conserved F or W.

j_gene,v_gene,CDR3aa
TRBJ2-5,TRBV4-1,CASSQDADPGETQYF
TRBJ1-3,TRBV30,CAWSKVPSGNTIYF
TRBJ2-3,TRBV20-1,CSASGGRIRSTDTQYF
TRBJ1-2,TRBV15,CATSWAGGSGYTF
TRBJ2-1,TRBV7-6,CASSPTDRLAGDQFF
TRBJ2-3,TRBV7-9,CASSIPPPGAQYF
TRBJ2-6,TRBV10-2,CASSEVSSGANVLTF
TRBJ2-5,TRBV3-1,CASSPRDYEETQYF
TRBJ2-1,TRBV9,CASSAGSVEQFF
TRBJ2-2,TRBV29-1,CSVSPRAGELFF
TRBJ2-2,TRBV30,CAWSVNEELFF
TRBJ2-3,TRBV12-3/TRBV12-4,CASRPTGTGETQYF
TRBJ2-1,TRBV27,CASSPQTSSYEQFF
TRBJ2-2,TRBV5-5,CASEQGTTGELFF
TRBJ2-1,TRBV7-9,CASSSSGGDDYNEQFF
TRBJ1-5,TRBV30,CAWKEGYGQPQHF
TRBJ1-4,TRBV6-5,CASSRTGQGEKLFF
TRBJ1-5,TRBV3-1,CASSPNVGSNQPQHF
TRBJ2-6,TRBV27,CASKGQKSSGANVLTF
TRBJ2-3,TRBV5-1,CASKDTSGSSTDTQYF
TRBJ2-2,TRBV12-3/TRBV12-4,CASSPTGQGRTGELFF
TRBJ2-1,TRBV5-1,CASSLVSSGNYNEQFF
TRBJ1-1,TRBV12-3/TRBV12-4,CASSLTENTEAFF
TRBJ2-1,TRBV30,CAWSHRGGGEQFF
TRBJ2-4,TRBV3-1,CASSQDKDIQYF
TRBJ2-5,TRBV7-9,CASGLLGANLRGETQYF
TRBJ2-7,TRBV27,CASRRTSGYEQYF
TRBJ2-1,TRBV7-2,CASSLSTATNEQFF
TRBJ2-1,TRBV5-1,CASRKQGGNEQFF
TRBJ2-3,TRBV4-1,CASSQVPFGQDTQYF
TRBJ2-3,TRBV7-9,CASSIRRSLAESTDTQYF
TRBJ2-5,TRBV5-1,CASSLAETQYF
TRBJ2-4,TRBV27,CASSLGVLDKNIQYF
TRBJ2-5,TRBV4-2,CASSQELSQETQYF
TRBJ1-4,TRBV5-1,CASSFYGTPTATNEKLFF
TRBJ1-1,TRBV7-9,CASSLLNTEAFF
TRBJ2-6,TRBV30,CAWRPGQRGSGANVLPF
TRBJ2-5,TRBV9,CASSASGGGGETQYF
TRBJ2-1,TRBV6-6,CATSGTSGRAWGNEQFF
TRBJ1-2,TRBV7-2,CASSLELGQPHGYTF
TRBJ2-1,TRBV3-1,CASSHPSGPSYNEQFF
TRBJ2-1,TRBV24-1,CATSAVGEIHEQFF
TRBJ1-4,TRBV5-1,CASSLAGQVLEPHEKLFF
TRBJ2-3,TRBV5-1,CASSFRSNPDTQYF
TRBJ1-1,TRBV15,CATSRTGTQNTEAFF
TRBJ1-1,TRBV6-2/TRBV6-3,CASSYLRDGPNTEAFF
TRBJ1-4,TRBV12-3/TRBV12-4,CASTRPLEKLFF
TRBJ1-2,TRBV14,CASSQGGDLRGYTF
TRBJ2-2,TRBV6-4,CASSPYGTGELFF
TRBJ1-1,TRBV20-1,CSARDSTLNTEAFF
TRBJ2-5,TRBV7-7,CASSPGLAGGPRETQYF
TRBJ2-2,TRBV12-3/TRBV12-4,CASIKGQGRRYTGELFF
TRBJ1-6,TRBV6-5,CASGAPHRGRDSPLHF
TRBJ1-3,TRBV7-9,CASSPTGGSGNTIYF
TRBJ1-5,TRBV20-1,CSARVGQGASNQPQHF